This TCR beta chain is from a study of shared clonotypes between healthy human individuals. The data were produced by immunoSEQ multiplex PCR, yet TCRdb's version contains in-frame clones alone and is incomplete. Of about 380,000 clones in the sample, roughly 96% were seen once. Looked up from germline, CDR1 is LNHDA and CDR2 is SQIVND (reference sequence). The CDR3 spans 13 residues. Trimming took 5 bases from V and 7 from J; bases not matched to a gene: 7. The sequenced sample consisted of memory CD8+ T cells sorted from blood. Specified subset: CD45RO+ cells pooled with CCR7-negative TemRA cells. The origin of this receptor is a young man in good health. The chain uses TRBV19 and TRBJ1-2, with 7 bases matching TRBD1. The CDR3 here is CASSPWDRPGYTF. Here the CDR3 DNA reads TGTGCCAGTAGTCCGTGGGACAGACCTGGCTACACCTTC. Based on the CDR3 plus reference TRBV19 and TRBJ1-2, the full variable domain is DGGITQSPKYLFRKEGQNVTLSCEQNLNHDAMYWYRQDPGQGLRLIYYSQIVNDFQKGDIAEGYSVSREKKESFPLTVTSAQKNPTAFYLCASSPWDRPGYTFGSGTRLTVV.